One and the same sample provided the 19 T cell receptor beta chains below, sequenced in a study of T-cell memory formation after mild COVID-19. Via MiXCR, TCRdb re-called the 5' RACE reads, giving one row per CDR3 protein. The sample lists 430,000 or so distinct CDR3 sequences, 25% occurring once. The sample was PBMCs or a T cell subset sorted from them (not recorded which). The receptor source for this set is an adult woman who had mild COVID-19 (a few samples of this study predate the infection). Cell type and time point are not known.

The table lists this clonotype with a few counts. CDR3: CASSLLGGEQFF. CDR3 DNA sequence: TGCGCCAGCAGCCTCCTCGGGGGTGAGCAGTTCTTC. This chain uses TRBV5-1 with TRBJ2-1; a possible D gene is TRBD2 (6 bases). CDR1 is SGHRS, CDR2 YFSETQ, per germline. The CDR3 has 12 amino acids. Trimming left V 4 bases short and J 9 bases short, with 11 bases between.

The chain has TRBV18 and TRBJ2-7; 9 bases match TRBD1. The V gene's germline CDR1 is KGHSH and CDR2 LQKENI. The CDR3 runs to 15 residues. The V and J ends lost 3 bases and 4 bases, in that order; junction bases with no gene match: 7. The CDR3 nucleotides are TGTGCCAGCTCACCCTACAGGGGGCCACTTTACGAGCAGTACTTC. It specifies CASSPYRGPLYEQYF. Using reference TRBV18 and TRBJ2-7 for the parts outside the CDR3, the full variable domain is NAGVMQNPRHLVRRRGQEARLRCSPMKGHSHVYWYRQLPEEGLKFMVYLQKENIIDESGMPKERFSAEFPKEGPSILRIQQVVRGDSAAYFCASSPYRGPLYEQYFGPGTRLTVT.

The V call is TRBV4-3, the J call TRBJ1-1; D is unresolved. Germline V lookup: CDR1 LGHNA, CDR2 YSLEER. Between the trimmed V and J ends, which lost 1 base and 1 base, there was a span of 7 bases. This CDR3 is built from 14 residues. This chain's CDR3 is CASSQGAWNTEAFF. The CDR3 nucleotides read TGCGCCAGCAGCCAAGGGGCTTGGAACACTGAAGCTTTCTTT.

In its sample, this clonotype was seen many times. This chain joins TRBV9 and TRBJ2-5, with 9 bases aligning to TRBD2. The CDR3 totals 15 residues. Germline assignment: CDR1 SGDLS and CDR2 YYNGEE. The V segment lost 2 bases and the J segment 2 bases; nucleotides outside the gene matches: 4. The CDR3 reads CASSVSSGGQETQYF. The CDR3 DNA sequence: TGTGCCAGCAGCGTCAGTAGCGGGGGTCAAGAGACCCAGTACTTC.

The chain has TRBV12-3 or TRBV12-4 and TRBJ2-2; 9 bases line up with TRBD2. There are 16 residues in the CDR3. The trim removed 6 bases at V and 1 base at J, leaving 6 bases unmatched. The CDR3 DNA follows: TGTGCCAGCAGCCCAAATAGCGGGGGGAACACCGGGGAGCTGTTTTTT. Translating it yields CASSPNSGGNTGELFF.

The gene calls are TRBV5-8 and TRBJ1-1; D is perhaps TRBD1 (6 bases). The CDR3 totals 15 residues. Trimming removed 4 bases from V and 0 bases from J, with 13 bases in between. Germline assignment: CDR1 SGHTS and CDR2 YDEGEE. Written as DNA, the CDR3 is TGTGCCAGCAGCCTAGGACAGTTACTGAACACTGAAGCTTTCTTT. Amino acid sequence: CASSLGQLLNTEAFF.

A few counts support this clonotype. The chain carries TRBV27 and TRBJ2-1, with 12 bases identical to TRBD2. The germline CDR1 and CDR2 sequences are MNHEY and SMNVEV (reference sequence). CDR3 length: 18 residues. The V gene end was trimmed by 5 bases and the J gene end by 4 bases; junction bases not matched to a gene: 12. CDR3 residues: CASSTTSGSLLVYNEQFF. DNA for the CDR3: TGTGCCAGCAGTACGACTAGCGGGAGCCTTCTCGTATACAATGAGCAGTTCTTC.

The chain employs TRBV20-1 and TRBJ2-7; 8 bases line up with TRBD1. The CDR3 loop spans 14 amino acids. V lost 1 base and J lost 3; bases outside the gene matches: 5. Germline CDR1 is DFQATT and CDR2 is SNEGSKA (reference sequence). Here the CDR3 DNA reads TGCAGTGCTAGAGTAGGACAGGGATTCTACGAGCAGTACTTC. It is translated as CSARVGQGFYEQYF.

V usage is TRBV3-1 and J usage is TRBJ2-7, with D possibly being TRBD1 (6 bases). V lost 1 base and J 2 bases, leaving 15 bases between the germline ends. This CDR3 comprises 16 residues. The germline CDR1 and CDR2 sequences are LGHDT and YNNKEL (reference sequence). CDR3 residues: CASSQGTGKATYEQYF. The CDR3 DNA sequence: TGTGCCAGCAGCCAAGGTACAGGGAAGGCGACCTACGAGCAGTACTTC.

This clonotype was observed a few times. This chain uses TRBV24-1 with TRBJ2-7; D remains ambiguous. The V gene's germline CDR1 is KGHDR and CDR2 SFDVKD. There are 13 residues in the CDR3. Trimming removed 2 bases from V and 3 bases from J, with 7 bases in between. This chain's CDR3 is CATSDSGDYEQYF. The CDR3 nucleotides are TGTGCCACCAGTGATTCTGGAGACTACGAGCAGTACTTC.

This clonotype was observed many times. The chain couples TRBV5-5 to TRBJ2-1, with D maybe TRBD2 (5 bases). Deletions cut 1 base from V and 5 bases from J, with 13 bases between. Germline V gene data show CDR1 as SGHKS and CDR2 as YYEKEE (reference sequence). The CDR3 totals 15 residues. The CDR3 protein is CASSLHPTGNNEQFF. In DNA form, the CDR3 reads TGTGCCAGCAGCTTGCACCCTACGGGGAACAATGAGCAGTTCTTC. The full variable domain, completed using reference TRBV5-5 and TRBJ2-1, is DAGVTQSPTHLIKTRGQQVTLRCSPISGHKSVSWYQQVLGQGPQFIFQYYEKEERGRGNFPDRFSARQFPNYSSELNVNALLLGDSALYLCASSLHPTGNNEQFFGPGTRLTVL.

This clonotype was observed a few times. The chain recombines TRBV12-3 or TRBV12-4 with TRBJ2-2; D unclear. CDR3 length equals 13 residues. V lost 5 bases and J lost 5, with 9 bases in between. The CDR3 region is CASSPFMTGELFF. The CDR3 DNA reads TGTGCCAGCAGTCCATTCATGACCGGGGAGCTGTTTTTT.

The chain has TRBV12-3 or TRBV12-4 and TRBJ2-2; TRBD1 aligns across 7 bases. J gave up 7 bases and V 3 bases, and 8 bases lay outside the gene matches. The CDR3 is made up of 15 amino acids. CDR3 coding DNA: TGTGCCAGCAGTTTTCCCCGACAGGGCCACGGGGAGCTGTTTTTT. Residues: CASSFPRQGHGELFF.

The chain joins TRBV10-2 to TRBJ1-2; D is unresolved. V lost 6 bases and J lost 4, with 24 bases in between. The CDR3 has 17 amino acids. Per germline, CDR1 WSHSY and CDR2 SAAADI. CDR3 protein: CASRGFGEGDNTYGYTF. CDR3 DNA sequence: TGCGCCAGCAGGGGCTTCGGTGAAGGCGATAACACCTATGGCTACACCTTC.

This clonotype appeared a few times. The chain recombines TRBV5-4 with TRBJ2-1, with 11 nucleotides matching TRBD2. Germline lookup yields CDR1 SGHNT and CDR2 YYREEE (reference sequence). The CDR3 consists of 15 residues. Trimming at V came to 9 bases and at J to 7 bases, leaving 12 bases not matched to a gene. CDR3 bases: TGTGCCACCTATGGTCTACTAGCGGGAGCGAATGAGCAGTTCTTC. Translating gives CATYGLLAGANEQFF.

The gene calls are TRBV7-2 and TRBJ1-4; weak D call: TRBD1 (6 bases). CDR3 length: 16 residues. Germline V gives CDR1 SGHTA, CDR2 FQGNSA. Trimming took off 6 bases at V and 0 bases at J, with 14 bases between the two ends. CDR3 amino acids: CASSSGQRSTNEKLFF. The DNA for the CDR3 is TGTGCCAGCAGTTCCGGACAGAGATCAACTAATGAAAAACTGTTTTTT. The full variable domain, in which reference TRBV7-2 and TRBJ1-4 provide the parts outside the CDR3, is GAGVSQSPSNKVTEKGKDVELRCDPISGHTALYWYRQSLGQGLEFLIYFQGNSAPDKSGLPSDRFSAERTGGSVSTLTIQRTQQEDSAVYLCASSSGQRSTNEKLFFGSGTQLSVL.

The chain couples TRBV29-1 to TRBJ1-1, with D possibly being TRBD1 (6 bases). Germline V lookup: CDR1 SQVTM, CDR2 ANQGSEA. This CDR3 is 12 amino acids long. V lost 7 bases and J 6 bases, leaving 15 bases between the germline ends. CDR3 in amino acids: CSAHLRGPEAFF. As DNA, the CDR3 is TGCAGCGCCCACCTCAGGGGACCTGAAGCTTTCTTT.

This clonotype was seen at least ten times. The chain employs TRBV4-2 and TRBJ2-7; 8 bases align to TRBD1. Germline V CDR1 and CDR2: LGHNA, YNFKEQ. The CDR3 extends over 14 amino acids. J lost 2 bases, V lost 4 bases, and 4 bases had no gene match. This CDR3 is CASSPDRGTYEQYF. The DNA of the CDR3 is TGTGCCAGCAGCCCCGACAGGGGAACCTACGAGCAGTACTTC.

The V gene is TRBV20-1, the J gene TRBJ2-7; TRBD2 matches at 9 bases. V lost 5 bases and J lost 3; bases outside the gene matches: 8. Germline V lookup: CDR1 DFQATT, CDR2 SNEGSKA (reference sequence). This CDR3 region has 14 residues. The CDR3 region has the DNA TGCAGTGCTTTAAGCGGGAGGCAACACTACGAGCAGTACTTC. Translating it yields CSALSGRQHYEQYF.